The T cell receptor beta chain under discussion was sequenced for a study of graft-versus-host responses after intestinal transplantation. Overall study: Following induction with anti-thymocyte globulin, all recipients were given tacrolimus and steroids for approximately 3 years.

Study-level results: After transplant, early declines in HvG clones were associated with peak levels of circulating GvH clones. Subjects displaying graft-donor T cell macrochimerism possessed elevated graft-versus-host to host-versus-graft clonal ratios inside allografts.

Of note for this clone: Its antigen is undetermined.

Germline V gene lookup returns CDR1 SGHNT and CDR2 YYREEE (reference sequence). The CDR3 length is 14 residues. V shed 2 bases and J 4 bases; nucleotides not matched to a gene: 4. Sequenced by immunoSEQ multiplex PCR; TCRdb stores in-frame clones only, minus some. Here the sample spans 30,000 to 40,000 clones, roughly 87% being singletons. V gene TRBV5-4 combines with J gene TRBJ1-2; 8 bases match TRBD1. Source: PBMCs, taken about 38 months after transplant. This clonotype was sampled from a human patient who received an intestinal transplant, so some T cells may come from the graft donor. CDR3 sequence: CASSLQGGGYGYTF. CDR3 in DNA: TGTGCCAGCAGCTTACAGGGGGGCGGCTATGGCTACACCTTC.